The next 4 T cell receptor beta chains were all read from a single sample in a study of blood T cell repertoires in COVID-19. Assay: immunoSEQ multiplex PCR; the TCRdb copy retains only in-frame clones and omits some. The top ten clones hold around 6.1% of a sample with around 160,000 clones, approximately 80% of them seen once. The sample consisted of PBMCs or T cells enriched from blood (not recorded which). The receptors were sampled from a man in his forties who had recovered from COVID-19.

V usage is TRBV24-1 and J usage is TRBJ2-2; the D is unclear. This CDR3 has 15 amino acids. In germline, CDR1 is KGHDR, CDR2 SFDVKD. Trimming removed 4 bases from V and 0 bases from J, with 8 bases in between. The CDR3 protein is CATSEGRPNTGELFF. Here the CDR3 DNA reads TGTGCCACCAGTGAGGGCCGGCCGAACACCGGGGAGCTGTTTTTT.

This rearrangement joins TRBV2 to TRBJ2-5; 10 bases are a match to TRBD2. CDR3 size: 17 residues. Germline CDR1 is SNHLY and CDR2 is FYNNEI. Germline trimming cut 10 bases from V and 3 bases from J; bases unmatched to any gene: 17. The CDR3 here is CATREASGGPKEETQYF. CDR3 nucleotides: TGTGCCACCCGAGAAGCTAGCGGGGGCCCTAAAGAAGAGACCCAGTACTTC. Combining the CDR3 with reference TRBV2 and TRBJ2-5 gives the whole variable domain EPEVTQTPSHQVTQMGQEVILRCVPISNHLYFYWYRQILGQKVEFLVSFYNNEISEKSEIFDDQFSVERPDGSNFTLKIRSTKLEDSAMYFCATREASGGPKEETQYFGPGTRLLVL.

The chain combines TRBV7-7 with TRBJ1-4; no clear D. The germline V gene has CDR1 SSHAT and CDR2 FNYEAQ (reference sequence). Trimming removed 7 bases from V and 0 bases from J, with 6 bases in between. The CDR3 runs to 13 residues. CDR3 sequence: CASNNPTNEKLFF. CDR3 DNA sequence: TGTGCCAGCAACAATCCAACTAATGAAAAACTGTTTTTT.

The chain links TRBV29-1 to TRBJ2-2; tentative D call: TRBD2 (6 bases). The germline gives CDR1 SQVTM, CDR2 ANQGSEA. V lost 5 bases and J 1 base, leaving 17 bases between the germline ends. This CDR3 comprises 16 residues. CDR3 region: CSVTPPGVMNTGELFF. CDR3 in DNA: TGCAGCGTTACCCCCCCGGGGGTGATGAACACCGGGGAGCTGTTTTTT.